The 23 T cell receptor beta chains given below trace back to one sample, sequenced in a study of cytomegalovirus exposure and HLA in healthy donors. With 60 Vbeta and 13 Jbeta primers, the PCR was carried out. Clones were sequenced by immunoSEQ multiplex PCR, and TCRdb holds only the in-frame ones, with some missing. There are some 170,000 clones in the sample; around 80% occur only once, and about 2.2% lies in the top ten. The sequencing input was PBMCs. The receptors originated from a man aged 40-49 years in good health and CMV-seronegative.

The rearrangement joins TRBV11-2 to TRBJ2-7, with 8 bases matching TRBD2. Per germline, CDR1 SGHAT and CDR2 FQNNGV. V was clipped by 2 bases and J by 3 bases; unmatched bases: 6. The CDR3 runs 15 residues. In DNA, the CDR3 is TGTGCCAGCAGCTTACAGGCGGGAGGAATCTACGAGCAGTACTTC. Residues: CASSLQAGGIYEQYF.

This clone was seen a few times. The chain employs TRBV25-1 and TRBJ2-1; D is perhaps TRBD2 (5 bases). CDR1 is MGHDK, CDR2 SYGVNS, per germline. The ends were cut back, 1 base at V and 7 bases at J, with 20 bases in the middle. The CDR3 runs 17 residues. CDR3 DNA sequence: TGTGCCAGCAGTGAATTTAGTTCAAGCCAGCGGTTAAATGAGCAGTTCTTC. It translates to CASSEFSSSQRLNEQFF.

The rearrangement uses TRBV2 and TRBJ1-1; D perhaps matches TRBD1 (5 bases). Germline V gives CDR1 SNHLY, CDR2 FYNNEI. Trimming left V 11 bases short and J 0 bases short, with 10 bases between. This CDR3 is built from 12 residues. The CDR3 DNA sequence: TGTGCCTGGGGGACTATGAACACTGAAGCTTTCTTT. Translation: CAWGTMNTEAFF.

This chain connects TRBV6-5 to TRBJ2-7, with D perhaps TRBD2 (5 bases). V lost 6 bases, J lost 6 bases, and 12 bases lay in between. The CDR3 runs 12 residues. Per germline, CDR1 MNHEY and CDR2 SVGAGI. This CDR3 is CASSLNRGEQYF. Written as DNA, the CDR3 is TGTGCCAGCAGCCTTAACCGGGGCGAGCAGTACTTC.

Only a few counts were recorded for this clone. The CDR3 DNA follows: TGTGCCAGCAGCGAACAGGGGACAGATACGCAGTATTTT. It codes for CASSEQGTDTQYF. V usage is TRBV2 and J usage is TRBJ2-3; TRBD1 agrees at 7 bases. CDR1 is SNHLY, CDR2 FYNNEI, per germline. The CDR3 is 13 amino acids. J gave up 3 bases and V 6 bases, and 3 bases lay outside the gene matches. Using reference TRBV2 and TRBJ2-3 for the parts outside the CDR3, the full variable domain is EPEVTQTPSHQVTQMGQEVILRCVPISNHLYFYWYRQILGQKVEFLVSFYNNEISEKSEIFDDQFSVERPDGSNFTLKIRSTKLEDSAMYFCASSEQGTDTQYFGPGTRLTVL.

CDR3 region: CASSREGFYEQFF. CDR3 nucleotides: TGTGCCAGTAGTCGCGAGGGCTTTTATGAGCAGTTCTTC. The chain couples TRBV19 to TRBJ2-1; tentative D call: TRBD2 (5 bases). Germline V gives CDR1 LNHDA, CDR2 SQIVND (reference sequence). The CDR3 extends over 13 amino acids. Deletions cut 5 bases from V and 8 bases from J, with 13 bases between.

The rearrangement uses TRBV10-2 and TRBJ2-5, with 7 bases that match TRBD1. Per the germline V gene, CDR1 is WSHSY and CDR2 is SAAADI. This CDR3 region has 15 residues. Trimming at V came to 1 base and at J to 4 bases, leaving 6 bases not matched to a gene. The chain's CDR3 is CASSEYDRVGETQYF. In DNA, the CDR3 is TGCGCCAGCAGTGAGTACGACAGGGTCGGAGAGACCCAGTACTTC.

This clone appeared a few times. The V call is TRBV23-1, the J call TRBJ2-1, with TRBD1 matching over 9 bases. TRBV23-1 qualifies as an ORF whose function is uncertain. The CDR3 loop spans 15 amino acids. Trimming cost V 3 bases and J 10 bases; bases outside gene matches: 10. The CDR3 sequence is CASSQSDRGRWEQFF. The CDR3 DNA reads TGCGCCAGCAGTCAGTCGGACAGGGGACGATGGGAGCAGTTCTTC.

In its sample, this clone was seen once. This rearrangement joins TRBV7-9 to TRBJ2-7; 8 bases are shared with TRBD2. CDR1 is SEHNR, CDR2 FQNEAQ, per germline (reference sequence). The ends lost 1 base at V and 6 bases at J; junction bases unmatched: 8. This CDR3 is 15 amino acids long. In DNA, the CDR3 is TGTGCCAGCAGCTTAGATCCAGCGGGAGTCGCCGAGCAGTACTTC. Protein sequence: CASSLDPAGVAEQYF.

The chain couples TRBV6-1 to TRBJ2-7, with 7 bases identical to TRBD2. Losses at the gene ends were 5 bases for V and 2 bases for J; bases not matched to a gene: 3. Germline CDR1 is MNHNS and CDR2 is SASEGT. The CDR3 consists of 13 residues. DNA for the CDR3: TGTGCCAGCAGTATCGGGAGGACCTACGAGCAGTACTTC. Encoded protein: CASSIGRTYEQYF.

This chain uses TRBV19 with TRBJ1-2; the match to TRBD1 covers 7 bases. CDR3 length equals 12 residues. Per germline, CDR1 LNHDA and CDR2 SQIVND (reference sequence). The J segment lost 3 bases and the V segment lost 6 bases, leaving 1 base of the junction unmatched. The CDR3 coding sequence is TGTGCCAGTAGCGACAGGGACTATGGCTACACCTTC. It codes for CASSDRDYGYTF.

This clone has more than one count but fewer than ten. The rearrangement joins TRBV6-5 to TRBJ2-7; 15 bases align to TRBD2. This CDR3 contains 14 residues. CDR1 is MNHEY and CDR2 is SVGAGI in the germline V gene. The V and J ends lost 6 bases and 6 bases, in that order; junction bases with no gene match: 3. Here the CDR3 reads CASSRTSGRGEQYF. The CDR3 DNA reads TGTGCCAGCAGCCGGACTAGCGGGAGGGGCGAGCAGTACTTC.

The count of this clone is one. This chain uses TRBV2 with TRBJ2-2; D not resolved. CDR1 is SNHLY, CDR2 FYNNEI, per germline. This CDR3 has 14 amino acids. The V gene lost 1 base and the J gene lost 5 bases, with 8 bases spanning the gap. CDR3 DNA sequence: TGTGCCAGCAGTGAAGTGGCAGTTACCGGGGAGCTGTTTTTT. It yields the protein CASSEVAVTGELFF.

The V and J genes are TRBV7-2 and TRBJ1-4; perhaps TRBD1 as D (5 bases). Looked up from germline, CDR1 is SGHTA and CDR2 is FQGNSA. V was trimmed by 3 bases and J by 7 bases, leaving 9 bases between them. The CDR3 length is 13 residues. In DNA form, the CDR3 reads TGTGCCAGCAGCTTGCCCAGGGTTGAAAAACTGTTTTTT. Protein: CASSLPRVEKLFF. Full variable domain (rest looked up from reference TRBV7-2 and TRBJ1-4): GAGVSQSPSNKVTEKGKDVELRCDPISGHTALYWYRQSLGQGLEFLIYFQGNSAPDKSGLPSDRFSAERTGGSVSTLTIQRTQQEDSAVYLCASSLPRVEKLFFGSGTQLSVL.

The chain links TRBV4-1 to TRBJ2-3, with D maybe TRBD2 (6 bases). CDR3 size: 15 residues. The germline CDR1 and CDR2 sequences are MGHRA and YSYEKL. Trimming stripped 0 bases from V and 4 bases from J, with 11 bases between. This chain's CDR3 is CASSQEGLGPDTQYF. CDR3 DNA sequence: TGCGCCAGCAGCCAAGAGGGACTGGGGCCAGATACGCAGTATTTT.

This clone was observed a single time. V is TRBV6-4 and J is TRBJ2-3, with TRBD2 identical over 8 bases. V lost 0 bases, J lost 4 bases, and 21 bases stayed unmatched. Germline CDR1 is MRHNA and CDR2 is SNTAGT. CDR3 length: 21 amino acids. The CDR3 sequence: CASSDSWRREDRVYSADTQYF. In nucleotides, the CDR3 is TGTGCCAGCAGTGACTCTTGGCGGCGGGAGGATCGGGTTTATTCGGCAGATACGCAGTATTTT.

The CDR3 here is CASSRGLVAYNEQFF. The CDR3 DNA reads TGTGCCAGCAGCCGCGGCCTTGTCGCCTACAATGAGCAGTTCTTC. The rearrangement joins TRBV4-2 to TRBJ2-1, with D unclear. CDR1 LGHNA and CDR2 YNFKEQ come from the germline V gene. The CDR3 runs 15 residues. The V gene lost 4 bases and the J gene lost 2 bases, with 12 bases spanning the gap.

V and J are TRBV9 and TRBJ2-7; possibly TRBD1 for D (6 bases). The CDR3 has 14 amino acids. Germline CDR1 SGDLS, CDR2 YYNGEE. V was trimmed by 0 bases and J by 3 bases, leaving 10 bases between them. CDR3 amino acids: CASSVAVGGYEQYF. CDR3 in DNA: TGTGCCAGCAGCGTAGCGGTAGGGGGCTACGAGCAGTACTTC.

The V gene is TRBV29-1, the J gene TRBJ2-1; D might be TRBD2 (5 bases). The CDR3 has 12 amino acids. V was trimmed by 4 bases and J by 4 bases, leaving 8 bases between them. Looked up from germline, CDR1 is SQVTM and CDR2 is ANQGSEA. The CDR3 loop is CSVVAGYNEQFF. CDR3 DNA sequence: TGCAGCGTTGTGGCGGGTTACAATGAGCAGTTCTTC.

V is TRBV10-3 and J is TRBJ1-1; TRBD1 matches at 7 bases. This CDR3 comprises 14 residues. Germline V gene lookup returns CDR1 ENHRY and CDR2 SYGVKD. The V gene end was trimmed by 10 bases and the J gene end by 2 bases; junction bases not matched to a gene: 10. CDR3 sequence: CASASGQKNTEAFF. DNA of the CDR3: TGTGCCAGCGCCTCGGGACAGAAAAACACTGAAGCTTTCTTT.

The count of this clone is one. The chain uses TRBV10-3 and TRBJ2-1, with D possibly being TRBD1 (5 bases). Between the trimmed V and J ends, which lost 5 bases and 1 base, there was a span of 12 bases. From germline, CDR1 is ENHRY and CDR2 SYGVKD. This CDR3 comprises 15 residues. As DNA, the CDR3 is TGTGCCATCAGTCCACAGGCAACTTCCTACAATGAGCAGTTCTTC. Protein sequence: CAISPQATSYNEQFF.

The chain combines TRBV30 with TRBJ2-5; TRBD2 is a possible D gene (6 bases). CDR3 length equals 16 residues. Deletions cut 3 bases from V and 2 bases from J, with 19 bases between. Germline V gene data show CDR1 as GTSNPN and CDR2 as SVGIG (reference sequence). The CDR3 is CAWRGRMGGWQETQYF. Written as DNA, the CDR3 is TGTGCCTGGAGAGGGAGAATGGGAGGCTGGCAAGAGACCCAGTACTTC. Full variable domain (remainder filled in from reference TRBV30 and TRBJ2-5): SQTIHQWPATLVQPVGSPLSLECTVEGTSNPNLYWYRQAAGRGLQLLFYSVGIGQISSEVPQNLSASRPQDRQFILSSKKLLLSDSGFYLCAWRGRMGGWQETQYFGPGTRLLVL.

The chain recombines TRBV4-3 with TRBJ2-1; 10 bases match TRBD2. This CDR3 comprises 15 residues. The trim removed 1 base at V and 9 bases at J, leaving 6 bases unmatched. Per the germline V gene, CDR1 is LGHNA and CDR2 is YSLEER. CDR3 protein: CASSQAQRGGVEQFF. DNA for the CDR3: TGCGCCAGCAGCCAAGCCCAGCGGGGGGGGGTTGAGCAGTTCTTC.